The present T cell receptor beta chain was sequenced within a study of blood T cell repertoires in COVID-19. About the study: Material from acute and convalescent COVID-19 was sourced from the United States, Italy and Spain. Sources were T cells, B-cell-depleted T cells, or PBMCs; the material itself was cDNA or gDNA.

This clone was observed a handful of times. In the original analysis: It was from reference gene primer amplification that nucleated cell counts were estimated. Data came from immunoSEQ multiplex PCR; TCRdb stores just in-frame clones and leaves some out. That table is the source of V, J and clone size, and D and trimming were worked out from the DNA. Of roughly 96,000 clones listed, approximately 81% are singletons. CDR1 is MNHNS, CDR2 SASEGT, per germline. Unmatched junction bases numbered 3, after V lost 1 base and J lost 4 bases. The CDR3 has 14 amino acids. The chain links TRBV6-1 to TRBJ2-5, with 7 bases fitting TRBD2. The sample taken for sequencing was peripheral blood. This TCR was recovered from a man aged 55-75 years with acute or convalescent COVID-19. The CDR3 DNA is TGTGCCAGCAGTGAAGGGGGGGGTACAGAGACCCAGTACTTC. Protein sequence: CASSEGGGTETQYF.